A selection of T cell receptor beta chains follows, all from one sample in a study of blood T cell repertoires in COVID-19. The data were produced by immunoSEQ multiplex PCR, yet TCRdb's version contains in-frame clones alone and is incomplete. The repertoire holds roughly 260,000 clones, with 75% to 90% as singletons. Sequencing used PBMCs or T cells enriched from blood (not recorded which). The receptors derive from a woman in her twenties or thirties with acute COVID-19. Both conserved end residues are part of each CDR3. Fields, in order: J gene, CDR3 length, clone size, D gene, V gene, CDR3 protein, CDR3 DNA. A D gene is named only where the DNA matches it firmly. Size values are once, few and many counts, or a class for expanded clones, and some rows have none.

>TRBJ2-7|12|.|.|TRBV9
CASSPESSEQYF
TGTGCCAGCAGCCCTGAGAGTTCGGAGCAGTACTTC
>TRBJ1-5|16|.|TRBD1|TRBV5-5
CASSLIPTGDNQPQHF
TGTGCCAGCAGCTTGATTCCGACAGGGGACAATCAGCCCCAGCATTTT
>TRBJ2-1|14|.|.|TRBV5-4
CASSSAQGALEQFF
TGTGCCAGCAGCTCCGCCCAAGGGGCGCTTGAGCAGTTCTTC
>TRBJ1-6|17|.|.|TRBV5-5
CASSLNTGQPYNSPLHF
TGTGCCAGCAGCTTGAATACAGGACAACCATATAATTCACCCCTCCACTTT
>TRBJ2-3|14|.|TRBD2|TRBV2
CASTQAGWADTQYF
TGTGCCAGCACCCAAGCGGGGTGGGCGGATACGCAGTATTTT
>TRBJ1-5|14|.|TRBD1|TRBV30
CAWSTGTGDQPQHF
TGTGCCTGGTCCACCGGGACAGGGGACCAGCCCCAGCATTTT
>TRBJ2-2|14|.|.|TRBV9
CASSVGQNTGELFF
TGTGCCAGCAGCGTCGGACAGAACACCGGGGAGCTGTTTTTT
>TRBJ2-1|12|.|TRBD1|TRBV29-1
CSVRTGKREQFF
TGCAGCGTCCGGACAGGAAAGCGAGAGCAGTTCTTC
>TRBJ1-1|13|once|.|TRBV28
CASTSGGYTEAFF
TGTGCCAGTACCTCGGGGGGGTACACTGAAGCTTTCTTT
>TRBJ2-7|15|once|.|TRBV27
CASSLFPGRTGEQYF
TGTGCCAGCAGTTTATTCCCCGGGAGAACCGGCGAGCAGTACTTC
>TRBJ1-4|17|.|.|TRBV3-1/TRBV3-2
CASSQDGTFLYNEKLFF
TGTGCCAGCAGCCAAGACGGGACATTTCTTTATAATGAAAAACTGTTTTTT
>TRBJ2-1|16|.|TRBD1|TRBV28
CASSPTGTGGKDEQFF
TGTGCCAGCAGTCCGACCGGGACAGGGGGCAAAGATGAGCAGTTCTTC
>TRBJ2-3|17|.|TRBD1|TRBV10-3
CAISGGQGRISTDTQYF
TGTGCCATCAGTGGAGGACAGGGCCGAATAAGCACAGATACGCAGTATTTT
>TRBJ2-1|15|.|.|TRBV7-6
CASSLKTASYNEQFF
TGTGCCAGCAGCTTAAAAACAGCCTCCTACAATGAGCAGTTCTTC
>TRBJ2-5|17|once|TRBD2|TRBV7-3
CASSLRARTSEEETQYF
TGTGCCAGCAGCTTAAGGGCCCGGACTAGCGAGGAAGAGACCCAGTACTTC
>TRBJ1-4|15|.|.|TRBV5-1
CASSLTGATNEKLFF
TGCGCCAGCAGCTTGACGGGAGCAACTAATGAAAAACTGTTTTTT
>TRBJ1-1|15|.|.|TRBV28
CASSLSQGMNTEAFF
TGTGCCAGCAGTTTATCCCAGGGCATGAACACTGAAGCTTTCTTT
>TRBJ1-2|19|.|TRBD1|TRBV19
CASSIGSRWGTGGYYGYTF
TGTGCCAGTAGTATAGGGTCTCGCTGGGGGACAGGGGGCTACTATGGCTACACCTTC
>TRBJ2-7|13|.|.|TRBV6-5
CASSIAWNYEQYF
TGTGCCAGCAGTATAGCCTGGAACTACGAGCAGTACTTC
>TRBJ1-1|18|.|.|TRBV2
CASSEGHGQLVGDTEAFF
TGTGCCAGCAGTGAAGGGCACGGTCAGTTAGTGGGCGACACTGAAGCTTTCTTT
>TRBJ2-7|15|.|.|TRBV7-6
CASSSPTQGTYEQYF
TGTGCCAGCAGCTCACCAACGCAGGGGACCTACGAGCAGTACTTC
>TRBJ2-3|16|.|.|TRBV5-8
CASSSPGGSGTDTQYF
TGTGCCAGCAGCTCCCCAGGGGGGTCTGGCACAGATACGCAGTATTTT
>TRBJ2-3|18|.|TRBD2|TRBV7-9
CASSLVSASGTFTDTQYF
TGTGCCAGCAGCTTAGTGTCTGCTAGCGGGACTTTCACAGATACGCAGTATTTT
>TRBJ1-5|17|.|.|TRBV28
CASSFWGGQGRDQPQHF
TGTGCCAGCAGTTTTTGGGGAGGGCAGGGGAGGGATCAGCCCCAGCATTTT
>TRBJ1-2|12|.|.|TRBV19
CASSLLGNGYTF
TGTGCCAGTAGTCTACTTGGTAATGGCTACACCTTC
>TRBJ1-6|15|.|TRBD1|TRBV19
CASSIPDRVSSPLHF
TGTGCCAGTAGTATCCCGGACAGGGTGAGTTCACCCCTCCACTTT
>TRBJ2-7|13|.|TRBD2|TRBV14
CASSQVGGGEQYF
TGTGCCAGCAGCCAAGTCGGCGGGGGCGAGCAGTACTTC
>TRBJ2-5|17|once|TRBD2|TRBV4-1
CASSQEGLAGPKETQYF
TGCGCCAGCAGCCAAGAGGGACTAGCGGGACCCAAAGAGACCCAGTACTTC
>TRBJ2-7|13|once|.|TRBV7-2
CASSLEAGYEQYF
TGTGCCAGCAGCTTAGAGGCGGGCTACGAGCAGTACTTC
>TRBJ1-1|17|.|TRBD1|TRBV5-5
CASSLQGQGSLGTEAFF
TGTGCCAGCAGCCTACAGGGACAGGGGTCTTTAGGCACTGAAGCTTTCTTT
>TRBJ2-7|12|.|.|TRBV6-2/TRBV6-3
CASSNRVAEQYF
TGTGCCAGCAGTAACCGGGTTGCCGAGCAGTACTTC
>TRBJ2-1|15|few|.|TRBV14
CASSHRSHYNNEQFF
TGTGCCAGCAGCCACCGAAGTCATTACAACAATGAGCAGTTCTTC
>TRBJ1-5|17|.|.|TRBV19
CASSIVGTGVSNQPQHF
TGTGCCAGTAGTATAGTTGGGACGGGGGTTAGCAATCAGCCCCAGCATTTT
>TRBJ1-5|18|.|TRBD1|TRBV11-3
CASSPPGQGLVGNQPQHF
TGTGCCAGCAGCCCACCGGGACAGGGGCTCGTCGGCAATCAGCCCCAGCATTTT
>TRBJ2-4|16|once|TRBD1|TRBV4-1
CASSRDRVGGQNIQYF
TGCGCCAGCAGCCGGGACAGGGTCGGGGGTCAAAACATTCAGTACTTC
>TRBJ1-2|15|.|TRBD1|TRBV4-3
CASSQERQGISGYTF
TGCGCCAGCAGCCAAGAGAGACAGGGGATTTCTGGCTACACCTTC
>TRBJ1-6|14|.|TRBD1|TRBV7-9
CASPRDSPNSPLHF
TGTGCCAGCCCACGGGACAGTCCTAATTCACCCCTCCACTTT
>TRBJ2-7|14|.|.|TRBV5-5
CASSLEPLPYEQYF
TGTGCCAGCAGCTTGGAGCCCCTGCCCTACGAGCAGTACTTC
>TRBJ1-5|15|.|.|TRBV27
CASSGGRGGNQPQHF
TGTGCCAGCAGTGGGGGGAGGGGCGGCAATCAGCCCCAGCATTTT
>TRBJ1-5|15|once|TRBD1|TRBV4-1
CASSQETGGLRPQHF
TGCGCCAGCAGCCAAGAGACAGGGGGACTTCGGCCCCAGCATTTT
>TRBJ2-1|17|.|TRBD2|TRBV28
CASSSSGLAGDGNEQFF
TGTGCCAGCAGTTCGAGTGGACTAGCGGGAGACGGCAATGAGCAGTTCTTC
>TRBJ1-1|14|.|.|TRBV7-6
CASSLGGENTEAFF
TGTGCCAGCAGCTTAGGGGGGGAGAACACTGAAGCTTTCTTT
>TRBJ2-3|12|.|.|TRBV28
CASISVTDTQYF
TGTGCCAGCATATCTGTCACAGATACGCAGTATTTT
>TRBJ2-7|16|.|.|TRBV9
CASSVGETGRLYEQYF
TGTGCCAGCAGCGTAGGCGAGACAGGGAGGTTATACGAGCAGTACTTC
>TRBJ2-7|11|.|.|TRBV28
CASSFSGEQYF
TGTGCCAGCAGTTTCTCGGGGGAGCAGTACTTC
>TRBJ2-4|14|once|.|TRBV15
CATSSQGPSNIQYF
TGTGCCACCAGCTCACAGGGCCCTTCAAACATTCAGTACTTC
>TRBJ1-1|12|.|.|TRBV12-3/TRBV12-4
CASSLAGFEAFF
TGTGCCAGCAGCCTGGCAGGGTTTGAAGCTTTCTTT
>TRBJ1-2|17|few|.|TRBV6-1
CASSEALGSAASGGYTF
TGTGCCAGCAGTGAAGCGCTAGGCAGTGCGGCCTCGGGTGGCTACACCTTC
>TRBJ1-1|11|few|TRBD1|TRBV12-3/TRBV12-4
CASLRQGKTFF
TGTGCCAGCCTCAGACAGGGTAAAACTTTCTTT